This TCR beta chain was sequenced during a study of CD8 T cells in ankylosing spondylitis. TCRdb re-derived calls from the 5' RACE reads in MiXCR, one entry per CDR3 protein. The repertoire includes some 400,000 distinct CDR3 sequences, about a fifth of them detected once, and about a sixth sits in the top ten. This clonotype was picked up many times. Its antigen is undetermined. Study observations and caveats: Peripheral blood samples showed relatively rare disease-linked clones, and these clones were CD8+. It appeared that ankylosing spondylitis blood was characterized by a TCR beta motif of about eight highly homologous variants. Reportedly, matched ankylosing spondylitis synovial fluid was significantly enriched for disease-linked clones.

The junction had 4 bases not matched to a gene; V was cut back by 7 bases and J by 7 bases. Germline CDR1 is SQVTM and CDR2 is ANQGSEA. CDR3 length equals 12 residues. Sequenced: blood, either unsorted or a sorted T cell fraction (not recorded which). The TCR was taken from a male donor with ankylosing spondylitis. The genes are TRBV29-1 and TRBJ2-1; 10 bases line up with TRBD1. This CDR3 reads CSEGQGWNEQFF. The DNA for the CDR3 is TGCAGCGAGGGACAGGGGTGGAATGAGCAGTTCTTC.